This TCR beta chain was profiled in a study of shared clonotypes between healthy human individuals. Broader study findings: Having only a few donors restricted how much genetic and exposure-history diversity was captured.

How the authors handled the data: Owing to the provision of junction-only sequences devoid of quality scores by immunoSEQ, filtering differed. Method: immunoSEQ multiplex PCR; TCRdb's copy keeps in-frame clones and lacks some. The V and J calls and clone size were taken over from that table, and D and trimming were inferred from the DNA. The sample contains about 2 million clones, 90% to 95% of which appear only once. On this clone: The antigen remains undetermined.

The V gene lost 1 base and the J gene lost 6 bases, with 21 bases spanning the gap. Germline lookup yields CDR1 LNHNV and CDR2 YYDKDF (reference sequence). The CDR3 length is 17 residues. The sample comprised naive CD4+ T cells sorted from blood. Subset of the sample: CD45RA+ positively selected. The TCR was taken from a man aged 18-30 years in good health. V is TRBV15 and J is TRBJ1-1; D is unclear. CDR3 in DNA: TGTGCCACCAGCAGAGGTAGGGCACTACGGGAATTCGCTGAAGCTTTCTTT. Translating gives CATSRGRALREFAEAFF.